The clone carrying this TCR beta chain was detected only once. TCRdb's copy holds only in-frame clones and misses some; the assay was immunoSEQ multiplex PCR. The table lists roughly 80,000 clones, around 91% of them singletons, with roughly 0.41% in the top ten. The CDR3 runs 16 residues. Trimming left V 0 bases short and J 0 bases short, with 9 bases between. Germline CDR1 reads SGHNT; CDR2 reads YYREEE (reference sequence). The sample comes from a study of technical replicates of blood from a few donors. The sample comprised T cells isolated from PBMCs. The sequence derives from a human donor in good health. The chain has TRBV5-4 and TRBJ1-4; D not resolved. CDR3 amino acids: CASSLGPGATNEKLFF. Here the CDR3 DNA reads TGTGCCAGCAGCTTGGGCCCAGGTGCAACTAATGAAAAACTGTTTTTT. The whole variable domain, remainder taken from reference TRBV5-4 and TRBJ1-4, is ETGVTQSPTHLIKTRGQQVTLRCSSQSGHNTVSWYQQALGQGPQFIFQYYREEENGRGNFPPRFSGLQFPNYSSELNVNALELDDSALYLCASSLGPGATNEKLFFGSGTQLSVL.